A selection of T cell receptor beta chains follows, all from one sample in a study of cytomegalovirus exposure and HLA in healthy donors. TCRdb's copy holds only in-frame clones and misses some; the assay was immunoSEQ multiplex PCR. The repertoire holds over 85,000 clones, with nearly 80% as singletons. Sample: PBMCs. The receptors originated from a woman between 40 and 55 years old in good health and CMV-seronegative. Each CDR3 is given with its conserved first and last residue. A D gene is named only where the DNA matches it firmly. Clone size is not always given. Where it is, it says once, few, many or a class for expanded clones.

J gene: TRBJ2-3; D gene: TRBD1; V gene: TRBV9; clone size: .; CDR3 length: 15; CDR3 DNA: TGTGCCAGCAGTGCTACTACAGGGGGCACAGATACGCAGTATTTT; CDR3 protein: CASSATTGGTDTQYF
J gene: TRBJ1-4; D gene: .; V gene: TRBV29-1; clone size: .; CDR3 length: 15; CDR3 DNA: TGCAGCGCTGGGGAATTACACGCGGCGGGGGAAAAACTGTTTTTT; CDR3 protein: CSAGELHAAGEKLFF
J gene: TRBJ2-7; D gene: .; V gene: TRBV4-1; clone size: .; CDR3 length: 19; CDR3 DNA: TGCGCCAGCAGCCAAGACAATTGGGAGTTGGGACACCTCTCCTACGAGCAGTACTTC; CDR3 protein: CASSQDNWELGHLSYEQYF
J gene: TRBJ2-7; D gene: .; V gene: TRBV6-5; clone size: medium-sized; CDR3 length: 13; CDR3 DNA: TGTGCCAGCGGCCAGGGACTTTCCTACGAGCAGTACTTC; CDR3 protein: CASGQGLSYEQYF
J gene: TRBJ1-1; D gene: .; V gene: TRBV30; clone size: .; CDR3 length: 14; CDR3 DNA: TGTGCCTGGAGCCGGGGGGGGGTGAACCCTGAAGCTTTCTTT; CDR3 protein: CAWSRGGVNPEAFF
J gene: TRBJ2-7; D gene: .; V gene: TRBV27; clone size: once; CDR3 length: 13; CDR3 DNA: TGTGCCAGCAGTTTAAGTAGTCTCTACGAGCAGTACTTC; CDR3 protein: CASSLSSLYEQYF
J gene: TRBJ1-3; D gene: TRBD1; V gene: TRBV7-9; clone size: .; CDR3 length: 15; CDR3 DNA: TGTGCCAGCAGACCAACCGGGACAGGGGGAAACACCATATATTTT; CDR3 protein: CASRPTGTGGNTIYF
J gene: TRBJ1-5; D gene: TRBD1; V gene: TRBV6-5; clone size: .; CDR3 length: 16; CDR3 DNA: TGTGCCAGCAGTTACTCCGCCAGGGGGGTCGGGCAGCCCCAGCATTTT; CDR3 protein: CASSYSARGVGQPQHF
J gene: TRBJ2-7; D gene: .; V gene: TRBV4-3; clone size: .; CDR3 length: 13; CDR3 DNA: TGCGCCAGCAGCCAAGAAATTACCTACGAGCAGTACTTC; CDR3 protein: CASSQEITYEQYF
J gene: TRBJ1-4; D gene: TRBD1; V gene: TRBV9; clone size: .; CDR3 length: 15; CDR3 DNA: TGTGCCAGCAGCTCAGGGACAGGCGGTAATGAAAAACTGTTTTTT; CDR3 protein: CASSSGTGGNEKLFF
J gene: TRBJ2-3; D gene: TRBD1; V gene: TRBV28; clone size: .; CDR3 length: 16; CDR3 DNA: TGTGCCAGCAGTTTATCCCCGGGACAGGGTGCAGATACGCAGTATTTT; CDR3 protein: CASSLSPGQGADTQYF
J gene: TRBJ1-1; D gene: .; V gene: TRBV30; clone size: .; CDR3 length: 14; CDR3 DNA: TGTGCCTGGAGGGGGAGGTTGGAGAGGGCTGAAGCTTTCTTT; CDR3 protein: CAWRGRLERAEAFF
J gene: TRBJ2-1; D gene: TRBD2; V gene: TRBV6-4; clone size: few; CDR3 length: 16; CDR3 DNA: TGTGCCAGCAGTGACGGGACTAGCGGGGGGGCCAATGAGCAGTTCTTC; CDR3 protein: CASSDGTSGGANEQFF
J gene: TRBJ1-4; D gene: TRBD1; V gene: TRBV7-2; clone size: .; CDR3 length: 14; CDR3 DNA: TGTGCCAGCAGCTTCCCGGGACAGGGGGAAAAACTGTTTTTT; CDR3 protein: CASSFPGQGEKLFF
J gene: TRBJ1-3; D gene: TRBD1; V gene: TRBV5-1; clone size: .; CDR3 length: 15; CDR3 DNA: TGCGCCAGCAGCCAAATAGGGGACAGTGGAAACACCATATATTTT; CDR3 protein: CASSQIGDSGNTIYF
J gene: TRBJ2-3; D gene: .; V gene: TRBV11-3; clone size: few; CDR3 length: 13; CDR3 DNA: TGTGCCAGCAGCTCAGGCCTCACAGATACGCAGTATTTT; CDR3 protein: CASSSGLTDTQYF
J gene: TRBJ1-6; D gene: .; V gene: TRBV7-2; clone size: .; CDR3 length: 13; CDR3 DNA: TGTGCCAGCAGCTTCAACAATAATTCACCCCTCCACTTT; CDR3 protein: CASSFNNNSPLHF
J gene: TRBJ2-5; D gene: TRBD2; V gene: TRBV5-5; clone size: .; CDR3 length: 15; CDR3 DNA: TGTGCCAGCAGCACGCCGGGACTAGCTTCGGAGACCCAGTACTTC; CDR3 protein: CASSTPGLASETQYF
J gene: TRBJ1-2; D gene: TRBD1; V gene: TRBV28; clone size: .; CDR3 length: 12; CDR3 DNA: TGTGCCACCCTGACAGGGATCTATGGCTACACCTTC; CDR3 protein: CATLTGIYGYTF
J gene: TRBJ2-5; D gene: .; V gene: TRBV9; clone size: once; CDR3 length: 16; CDR3 DNA: TGTGCCAGCAGCGTAGCTGTGTCCGGGGGTCAAGAGACCCAGTACTTC; CDR3 protein: CASSVAVSGGQETQYF
J gene: TRBJ2-2; D gene: .; V gene: TRBV4-2; clone size: .; CDR3 length: 15; CDR3 DNA: TGTGCCAGCAGCCAGGGGACTGAGAACACCGGGGAGCTGTTTTTT; CDR3 protein: CASSQGTENTGELFF
J gene: TRBJ1-6; D gene: .; V gene: TRBV7-2; clone size: .; CDR3 length: 14; CDR3 DNA: TGTGCCAGCATGGCAGTTGACTATAATTCACCCCTCCACTTT; CDR3 protein: CASMAVDYNSPLHF
J gene: TRBJ2-3; D gene: .; V gene: TRBV15; clone size: .; CDR3 length: 14; CDR3 DNA: TGTGCCACCAGCGGGAGGTACAGCACAGATACGCAGTATTTT; CDR3 protein: CATSGRYSTDTQYF
J gene: TRBJ1-5; D gene: .; V gene: TRBV2; clone size: .; CDR3 length: 16; CDR3 DNA: TGTGCCAGCAGTGAAGCCGATCCACAGTTGAGTCAGCCCCAGCATTTT; CDR3 protein: CASSEADPQLSQPQHF
J gene: TRBJ2-3; D gene: TRBD1; V gene: TRBV4-3; clone size: .; CDR3 length: 15; CDR3 DNA: TGCGCCAGCAGCCACACGACAGGGGCCACAGATACGCAGTATTTT; CDR3 protein: CASSHTTGATDTQYF
J gene: TRBJ2-7; D gene: TRBD2; V gene: TRBV6-1; clone size: .; CDR3 length: 14; CDR3 DNA: TGTGCCAGCAGTGAGGGACTAGCGGGGATAGAGCAGTACTTC; CDR3 protein: CASSEGLAGIEQYF
J gene: TRBJ2-7; D gene: TRBD2; V gene: TRBV2; clone size: once; CDR3 length: 15; CDR3 DNA: TGTGCCAGCATCGGACTAGCGGGGGGGCCGGGCGAGCAGTACTTC; CDR3 protein: CASIGLAGGPGEQYF
J gene: TRBJ1-5; D gene: .; V gene: TRBV29-1; clone size: few; CDR3 length: 13; CDR3 DNA: TGCAGCGTTGGGGAGAGCGACAATCAGCCCCAGCATTTT; CDR3 protein: CSVGESDNQPQHF